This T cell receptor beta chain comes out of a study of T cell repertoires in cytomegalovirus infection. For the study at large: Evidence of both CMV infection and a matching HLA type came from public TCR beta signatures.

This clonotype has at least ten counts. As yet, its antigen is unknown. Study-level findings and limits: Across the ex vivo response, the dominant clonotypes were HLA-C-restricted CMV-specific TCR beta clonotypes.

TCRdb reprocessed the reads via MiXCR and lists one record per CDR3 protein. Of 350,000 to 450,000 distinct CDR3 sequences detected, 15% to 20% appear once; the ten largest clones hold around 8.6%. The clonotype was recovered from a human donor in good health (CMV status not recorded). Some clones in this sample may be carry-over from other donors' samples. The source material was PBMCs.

The CDR3 nucleotides are TGTGCCAGCAGCTTGTCGGGGGGCACTGAAGCTTTCTTT. Translation gives CASSLSGGTEAFF. The J gene is TRBJ1-1, the V gene TRBV7-2; maybe TRBD1 (5 bases). Germline CDR1 reads SGHTA; CDR2 reads FQGNSA. Trimming stripped 3 bases from V and 4 bases from J, with 9 bases between. The CDR3 length is 13 residues.